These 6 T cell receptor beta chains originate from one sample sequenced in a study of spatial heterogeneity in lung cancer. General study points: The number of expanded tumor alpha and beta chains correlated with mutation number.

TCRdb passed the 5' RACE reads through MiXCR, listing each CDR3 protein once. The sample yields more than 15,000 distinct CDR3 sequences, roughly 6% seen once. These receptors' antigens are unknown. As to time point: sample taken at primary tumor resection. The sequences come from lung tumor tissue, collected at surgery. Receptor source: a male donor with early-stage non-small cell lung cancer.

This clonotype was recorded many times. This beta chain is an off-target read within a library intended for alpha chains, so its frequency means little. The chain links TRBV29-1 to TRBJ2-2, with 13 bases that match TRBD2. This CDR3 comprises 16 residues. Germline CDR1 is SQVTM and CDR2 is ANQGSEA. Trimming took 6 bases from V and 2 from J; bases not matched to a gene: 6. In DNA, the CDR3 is TGCAGCGTCTCGACTAGCGGGGGGCGAAACACCGGGGAGCTGTTTTTT. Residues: CSVSTSGGRNTGELFF.

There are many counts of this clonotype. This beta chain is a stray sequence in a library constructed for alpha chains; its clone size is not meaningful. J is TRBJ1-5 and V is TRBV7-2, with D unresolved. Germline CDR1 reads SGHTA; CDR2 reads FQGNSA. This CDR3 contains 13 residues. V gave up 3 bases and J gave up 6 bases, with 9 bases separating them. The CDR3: CASSFRDLQPQHF. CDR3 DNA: TGTGCCAGCAGCTTCCGGGATCTTCAGCCCCAGCATTTT.

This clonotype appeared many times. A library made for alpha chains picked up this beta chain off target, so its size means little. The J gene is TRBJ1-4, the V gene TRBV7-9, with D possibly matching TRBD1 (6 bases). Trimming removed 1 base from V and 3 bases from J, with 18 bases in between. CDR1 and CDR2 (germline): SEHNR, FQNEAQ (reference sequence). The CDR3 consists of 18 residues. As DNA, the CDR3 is TGTGCCAGCAGCTTAGAATATCGGGCGACAGGAGCTAATGAAAAACTGTTTTTT. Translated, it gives CASSLEYRATGANEKLFF. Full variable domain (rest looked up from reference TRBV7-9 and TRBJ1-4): DTGVSQNPRHKITKRGQNVTFRCDPISEHNRLYWYRQTLGQGPEFLTYFQNEAQLEKSRLLSDRFSAERPKGSFSTLEIQRTEQGDSAMYLCASSLEYRATGANEKLFFGSGTQLSVL.

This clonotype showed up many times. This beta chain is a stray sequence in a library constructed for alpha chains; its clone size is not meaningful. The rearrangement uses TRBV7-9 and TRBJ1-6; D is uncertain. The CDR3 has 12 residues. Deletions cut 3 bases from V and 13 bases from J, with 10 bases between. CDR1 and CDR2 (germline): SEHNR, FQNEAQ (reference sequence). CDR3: CASSLTPLPLHF. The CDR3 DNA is TGTGCCAGCAGCTTGACACCACTGCCCCTCCACTTT. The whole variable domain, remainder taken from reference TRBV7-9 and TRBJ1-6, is DTGVSQNPRHKITKRGQNVTFRCDPISEHNRLYWYRQTLGQGPEFLTYFQNEAQLEKSRLLSDRFSAERPKGSFSTLEIQRTEQGDSAMYLCASSLTPLPLHFGNGTRLTVT.

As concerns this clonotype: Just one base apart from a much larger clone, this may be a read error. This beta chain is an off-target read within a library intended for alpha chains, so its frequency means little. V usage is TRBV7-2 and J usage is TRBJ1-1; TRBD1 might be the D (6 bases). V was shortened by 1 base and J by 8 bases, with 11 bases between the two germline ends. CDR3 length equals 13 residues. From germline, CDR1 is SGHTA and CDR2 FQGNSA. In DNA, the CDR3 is TGTGCCAGCAGCTTAGGTTGGGACAACGAAGCTTTCTTT. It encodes CASSLGWDNEAFF.

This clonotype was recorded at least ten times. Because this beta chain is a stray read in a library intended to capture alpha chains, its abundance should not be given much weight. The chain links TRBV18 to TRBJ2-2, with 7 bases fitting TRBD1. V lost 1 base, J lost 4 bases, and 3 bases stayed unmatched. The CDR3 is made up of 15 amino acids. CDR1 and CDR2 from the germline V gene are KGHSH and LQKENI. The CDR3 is CASSPLQGSTGELFF. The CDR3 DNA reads TGTGCCAGCTCACCACTACAGGGGTCCACCGGGGAGCTGTTTTTT.